These 11 T cell receptor beta chains were sequenced from one sample in a study of blood T cell repertoires in COVID-19. TCRdb keeps only in-frame clones here, not all; method: immunoSEQ multiplex PCR. The sample includes 150,000 to 200,000 clones, more than 80% seen only once; the top ten take approximately 10%. Sequencing was done on a sample of peripheral blood. The receptors shown here come from a human donor in a cohort sampled during active COVID-19.

The chain links TRBV11-2 to TRBJ2-7; 11 positions agree with TRBD2. The CDR3 length is 18 residues. Germline loops: CDR1 SGHAT, CDR2 FQNNGV. V shed 4 bases and J 4 bases; nucleotides not matched to a gene: 15. The CDR3 nucleotides are TGTGCCAGCAGCTCTTACCTTTTACTTCTAGCGGGGGGTTACGAGCAGTACTTC. Translation gives CASSSYLLLLAGGYEQYF.

This clone was seen only a few times. The chain recombines TRBV11-3 with TRBJ2-7; unclear D gene. The germline CDR1 and CDR2 sequences are SGHNT and YENEEA. The CDR3 covers 13 residues. Trimming removed 5 bases at V and 6 bases at J, with 14 bases between. This chain's CDR3 is CASSKDTSAEQYF. The CDR3, as DNA: TGTGCCAGCAGCAAAGACACCTCTGCCGAGCAGTACTTC.

The chain employs TRBV7-2 and TRBJ2-7; possible D gene TRBD2, 6 bases. V gave up 1 base and J gave up 2 bases, with 12 bases separating them. Germline V gives CDR1 SGHTA, CDR2 FQGNSA. The CDR3 runs to 15 residues. The CDR3 spells CASSLGGTNTYEQYF. The CDR3 DNA reads as TGTGCCAGCAGCTTAGGCGGGACCAATACCTACGAGCAGTACTTC.

The chain has TRBV19 and TRBJ2-4, with TRBD1 identical over 9 bases. The CDR3 covers 13 residues. Trimming at V came to 7 bases and at J to 5 bases, leaving 3 bases not matched to a gene. Germline loops: CDR1 LNHDA, CDR2 SQIVND (reference sequence). The CDR3 bases are TGTGCCAGTAACCGACAGGGGGAAAACATTCAGTACTTC. This encodes CASNRQGENIQYF.

J is TRBJ1-2 and V is TRBV19; D not resolved. The CDR3 is 13 residues long. Germline CDR1 reads LNHDA; CDR2 reads SQIVND (reference sequence). Trimming shortened V by 5 bases and J by 7 bases, and 14 bases separated the two germline ends. The CDR3 sequence is CASSPGLDGGYTF. In DNA, the CDR3 is TGTGCCAGTAGTCCGGGTCTCGACGGTGGCTACACCTTC.

This clone appeared a few times. The genes are TRBV7-9 and TRBJ1-1, with D uncertain. Per germline, CDR1 SEHNR and CDR2 FQNEAQ (reference sequence). The CDR3 is made up of 14 amino acids. V was trimmed by 2 bases and J by 0 bases, leaving 7 bases between them. CDR3 bases: TGTGCCAGCAGCTTATCCAGATTGAACACTGAAGCTTTCTTT. Translated, it gives CASSLSRLNTEAFF.

The chain uses TRBV7-9 and TRBJ1-5; D possibly corresponds to TRBD1 (5 bases). The CDR3 consists of 14 residues. CDR1 and CDR2 (germline): SEHNR, FQNEAQ (reference sequence). V gave up 5 bases and J gave up 4 bases, with 12 bases separating them. The CDR3 reads CASSGPGMNQPQHF. CDR3 coding DNA: TGTGCCAGCAGCGGACCAGGGATGAATCAGCCCCAGCATTTT.

The chain uses TRBV24-1 and TRBJ2-5; weak D call: TRBD1 (5 bases). Germline CDR1 and CDR2: KGHDR and SFDVKD. CDR3 size: 15 residues. Trimming stripped 3 bases from V and 3 bases from J, with 13 bases between. The CDR3 nucleotides read TGTGCCACCAGTGATAGTGACAGACGAAAAGAGACCCAGTACTTC. Residues: CATSDSDRRKETQYF.

This chain connects TRBV15 to TRBJ2-5; 7 nucleotides agree with TRBD1. The CDR3 extends over 19 amino acids. V was clipped by 0 bases and J by 2 bases; unmatched bases: 15. CDR1 is LNHNV and CDR2 is YYDKDF in the germline V gene (reference sequence). The CDR3 region has the DNA TGTGCCACCAGCAGAGATCATGGGGACAGAATTAGAAAACAAGAGACCCAGTACTTC. Its protein is CATSRDHGDRIRKQETQYF.

This chain connects TRBV5-5 to TRBJ1-1; the D gene is possibly TRBD1 (6 bases). The germline CDR1 and CDR2 sequences are SGHKS and YYEKEE (reference sequence). This CDR3 contains 14 residues. V lost 4 bases and J 1 base, leaving 11 bases between the germline ends. The DNA of the CDR3 is TGTGCCAGCAGCCCAGGGGCGAGGAACACTGAAGCTTTCTTT. This encodes CASSPGARNTEAFF.

This chain links TRBV12-5 with TRBJ2-5; D is perhaps TRBD1 (6 bases). The CDR3 totals 14 residues. Germline assignment: CDR1 LGHNT and CDR2 FRNRAP. The ends were cut back, 2 bases at V and 5 bases at J, with 12 bases in the middle. Written as DNA, the CDR3 is TGTGCTAGTGGTTTGCCACATCAGGGGGAGACCCAGTACTTC. Residues: CASGLPHQGETQYF. Full variable domain (missing parts from reference TRBV12-5 and TRBJ2-5): DARVTQTPRHKVTEMGQEVTMRCQPILGHNTVFWYRQTMMQGLELLAYFRNRAPLDDSGMPKDRFSAEMPDATLATLKIQPSEPRDSAVYFCASGLPHQGETQYFGPGTRLLVL.